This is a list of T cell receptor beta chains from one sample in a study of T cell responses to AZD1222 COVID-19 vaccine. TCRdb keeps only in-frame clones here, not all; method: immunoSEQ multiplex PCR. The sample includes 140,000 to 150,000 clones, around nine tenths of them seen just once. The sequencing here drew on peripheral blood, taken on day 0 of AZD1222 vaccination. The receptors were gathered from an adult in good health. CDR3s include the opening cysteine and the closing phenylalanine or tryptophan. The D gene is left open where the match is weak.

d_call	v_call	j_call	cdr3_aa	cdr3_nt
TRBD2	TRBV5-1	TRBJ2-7	CASSPRDYPYEQYF	TGCGCCAGCAGCCCGCGGGACTATCCATACGAGCAGTACTTC
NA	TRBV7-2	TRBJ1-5	CASSLRPGNGNQPQHF	TGTGCCAGCAGCTTAAGGCCAGGGAATGGCAATCAGCCCCAGCATTTT
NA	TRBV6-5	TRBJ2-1	CASSYILMNSNEQFF	TGTGCCAGCAGTTATATTCTGATGAACTCTAATGAGCAGTTCTTC
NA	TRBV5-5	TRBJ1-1	CASSWEGVGVGNTEAFF	TGTGCCAGCAGCTGGGAGGGGGTTGGTGTTGGAAACACTGAAGCTTTCTTT
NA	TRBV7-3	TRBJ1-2	CASSLTPGGIYGYTF	TGTGCCAGCAGCTTAACGCCAGGCGGCATCTATGGCTACACCTTC
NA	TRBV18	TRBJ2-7	CASSRRGRASGTYEQYF	TGTGCCAGCTCACGCAGGGGGCGCGCTAGCGGGACCTACGAGCAGTACTTC
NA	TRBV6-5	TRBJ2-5	CASRRFRETQYF	TGTGCCAGCCGCCGGTTCAGGGAGACCCAGTACTTC
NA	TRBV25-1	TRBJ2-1	CASRPGADNEQFF	TGTGCCAGCAGGCCTGGTGCGGACAATGAGCAGTTCTTC
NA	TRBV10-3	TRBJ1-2	CAITPQGNYGYTF	TGTGCCATCACCCCCCAGGGAAACTATGGCTACACCTTC
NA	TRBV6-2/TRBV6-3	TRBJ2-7	CASSYYGSYEQYF	TGTGCCAGCAGTTACTATGGCTCCTACGAGCAGTACTTC
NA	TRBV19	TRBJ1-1	CASSSQANTEAFF	TGTGCCAGTAGTTCTCAGGCTAACACTGAAGCTTTCTTT
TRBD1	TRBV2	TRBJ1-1	CASSEAATGINTEAFF	TGTGCCAGCAGTGAAGCGGCGACAGGGATAAACACTGAAGCTTTCTTT
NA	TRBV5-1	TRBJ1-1	CASSLVTATEAFF	TGCGCCAGCAGCTTGGTTACGGCGACTGAAGCTTTCTTT
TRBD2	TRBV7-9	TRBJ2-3	CASSPGRGSGIDTQYF	TGTGCCAGCAGCCCAGGGAGGGGCAGCGGGATAGATACGCAGTATTTT
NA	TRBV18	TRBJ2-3	CASSPYRGAEADTQYF	TGTGCCAGCTCACCGTACCGGGGGGCGGAGGCAGATACGCAGTATTTT
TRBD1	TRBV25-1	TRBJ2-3	CASRGAPRLTGSDTQYF	TGTGCCAGCAGGGGGGCCCCGAGACTGACAGGGTCAGATACGCAGTATTTT
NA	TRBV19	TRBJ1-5	CASSIIGSNQPQHF	TGTGCCAGTAGTATCATAGGCAGCAATCAGCCCCAGCATTTT
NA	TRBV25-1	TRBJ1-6	CASSPTRGTGNSPLHF	TGTGCCAGCAGTCCGACGAGGGGGACGGGGAATTCACCCCTCCACTTT
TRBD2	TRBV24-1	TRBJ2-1	CAPANTSGGGEDSNEQFF	TGTGCCCCCGCGAACACTAGCGGGGGGGGCGAGGACTCCAATGAGCAGTTCTTC
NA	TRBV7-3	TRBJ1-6	CASSLTADSPLHF	TGTGCCAGCAGCTTAACGGCGGATTCACCCCTCCACTTT